Shown below are 21 T cell receptor beta chains from a single sample sequenced in a study of T cell responses to AZD1222 COVID-19 vaccine. Clones were read by immunoSEQ multiplex PCR, and TCRdb kept only the in-frame ones, dropping some. The sample yields roughly 150,000 clones, roughly 91% seen once. This specimen consisted of peripheral blood, obtained on day 0 of AZD1222 vaccination. Every receptor here comes from an adult in good health.

The V call is TRBV18, the J call TRBJ2-1; D ambiguous. V dropped 3 bases and J dropped 0 bases, with 9 bases sitting between them. There are 15 residues in the CDR3. The germline V gene has CDR1 KGHSH and CDR2 LQKENI. Written as DNA, the CDR3 is TGTGCCAGCTCACCCCCCCGGGTCTCCTACAATGAGCAGTTCTTC. Its translation is CASSPPRVSYNEQFF.

This rearrangement joins TRBV5-1 to TRBJ2-2; the match to TRBD2 covers 8 bases. Germline assignment: CDR1 SGHRS and CDR2 YFSETQ. The CDR3 length is 18 residues. V gave up 0 bases and J gave up 2 bases; unmatched junction bases: 9. The CDR3 reads CASSLGGLGLANTGELFF. CDR3 coding DNA: TGCGCCAGCAGCTTGGGAGGGTTAGGACTAGCCAACACCGGGGAGCTGTTTTTT. The variable domain in full, with the rest retrieved from reference TRBV5-1 and TRBJ2-2, is KAGVTQTPRYLIKTRGQQVTLSCSPISGHRSVSWYQQTPGQGLQFLFEYFSETQRNKGNFPGRFSGRQFSNSRSEMNVSTLELGDSALYLCASSLGGLGLANTGELFFGEGSRLTVL.

This chain connects TRBV6-2 or TRBV6-3 to TRBJ2-5; D remains unclear. This CDR3 is 12 amino acids long. Germline V gene sequence: CDR1 MNHEY, CDR2 SVGEGT. V was trimmed by 6 bases and J by 5 bases, leaving 10 bases between them. The CDR3 coding sequence is TGTGCCAGCAGCGCAGTCCGGGAGACCCAGTACTTC. Translation gives CASSAVRETQYF.

Worth noting for this clone: Other DNA sequences in this sample translate to the same CDR3. The CDR3 DNA reads TGCGCCAGCAGTGAGGCCAACACTGAAGCTTTCTTT. This translates into CASSEANTEAFF. The genes are TRBV10-2 and TRBJ1-1; D ambiguous. The V end was cut by 2 bases, the J end by 2 bases, with 3 bases between. The CDR3 runs to 12 residues. From germline, CDR1 is WSHSY and CDR2 SAAADI.

The chain combines TRBV12-3 or TRBV12-4 with TRBJ2-7; no definite D call. V was cut by 3 bases and J by 1 base, with 7 bases left in between. There are 13 residues in the CDR3. CDR3 sequence (DNA): TGTGCCAGCAGTTTGATCGGATCCTACGAGCAGTACTTC. Translated: CASSLIGSYEQYF.

There are a few counts of this clone. This chain uses TRBV5-6 with TRBJ2-7, with 11 bases matching TRBD1. The ends lost 2 bases at V and 4 bases at J; junction bases unmatched: 2. CDR1 and CDR2 from the germline V gene are SGHDT and YYEEEE. The CDR3 has 14 residues. CDR3 residues: CASSLGTGGYEQYF. The CDR3 bases are TGTGCCAGCAGCTTAGGGACAGGGGGATACGAGCAGTACTTC.

In DNA form, the CDR3 reads TGTGCCAGCAGTTCGCAGGGTTTCAGGACTGAAGCTTTCTTT. Its protein is CASSSQGFRTEAFF. The chain joins TRBV6-2 or TRBV6-3 to TRBJ1-1, with TRBD1 as a possible D gene (5 bases). Germline loops: CDR1 MNHEY, CDR2 SVGEGT. V lost 4 bases, J lost 5 bases, and 14 bases lay in between. This CDR3 comprises 14 residues.

The rearrangement joins TRBV6-5 to TRBJ1-6; D may be TRBD1 (5 bases). The CDR3 loop spans 15 amino acids. Germline V lookup: CDR1 MNHEY, CDR2 SVGAGI. V gave up 6 bases and J gave up 9 bases, with 18 bases separating them. CDR3 sequence (DNA): TGTGCCAGCAGCTCGTCCCGGGGGGATGGTTCACCCCTCCACTTT. It yields the protein CASSSSRGDGSPLHF.

The chain uses TRBV5-4 and TRBJ2-3, with 7 bases aligning to TRBD2. The CDR3 sequence is 15 residues long. Germline CDR1 SGHNT, CDR2 YYREEE (reference sequence). The J segment lost 2 bases and the V segment lost 7 bases, leaving 10 bases of the junction unmatched. The CDR3 protein is CASALGEGTTDTQYF. CDR3 in DNA: TGTGCCAGCGCCCTGGGGGAGGGGACCACAGATACGCAGTATTTT.

This chain joins TRBV10-2 and TRBJ1-2; D remains ambiguous. The CDR3 sequence is 16 residues long. Trimming took 0 bases from V and 4 from J, leaving 15 bases between them. Per the germline V gene, CDR1 is WSHSY and CDR2 is SAAADI. CDR3: CASSESIYEQFYGYTF. CDR3 in DNA: TGCGCCAGCAGTGAGTCGATTTACGAACAGTTCTATGGCTACACCTTC.

The chain recombines TRBV6-2 or TRBV6-3 with TRBJ2-7, with 10 bases matching TRBD2. This CDR3 region has 15 residues. Trimming cost V 4 bases and J 4 bases; bases outside gene matches: 7. CDR1 and CDR2 from the germline V gene are MNHEY and SVGEGT. The CDR3 sequence: CASSSPSGRRYEQYF. The CDR3 bases are TGTGCCAGCAGTTCCCCTAGCGGGAGACGGTACGAGCAGTACTTC.

This chain connects TRBV4-3 to TRBJ1-2; no definite D call. With 3 bases removed from V and 5 bases from J, the gap between germline ends came to 16 bases. This CDR3 has 15 amino acids. Germline values: CDR1 LGHNA, CDR2 YSLEER. The DNA of the CDR3 is TGCGCCAGCAGCCATGCCGCCGCCTCGGGGTATGGCTACACCTTC. Translation: CASSHAAASGYGYTF.

The table lists this clone with a count of one. The V gene is TRBV11-2, the J gene TRBJ2-7; 8 bases are a match to TRBD2. V gave up 4 bases and J gave up 7 bases; unmatched junction bases: 9. The germline gives CDR1 SGHAT, CDR2 FQNNGV. The CDR3 extends over 14 amino acids. DNA for the CDR3: TGTGCCAGCAGCTCCACAGCGGGAGTGGGGGAGCAGTACTTC. It yields the protein CASSSTAGVGEQYF.

The chain joins TRBV7-2 to TRBJ2-1; 7 bases map to TRBD2. This CDR3 is 16 amino acids long. J lost 1 base, V lost 2 bases, and 5 bases had no gene match. Per the germline V gene, CDR1 is SGHTA and CDR2 is FQGNSA. This CDR3 reads CASSLQTSRSYNEQFF. The CDR3 DNA reads as TGTGCCAGCAGCTTACAGACTAGCAGGTCCTACAATGAGCAGTTCTTC.

CDR3 region: CASSLAGLSPGNTIYF. DNA of the CDR3: TGCGCCAGCAGCTTGGCTGGTTTATCCCCTGGAAACACCATATATTTT. This rearrangement joins TRBV5-1 to TRBJ1-3; D is ambiguous. V dropped 0 bases and J dropped 2 bases, with 12 bases sitting between them. Germline CDR1 is SGHRS and CDR2 is YFSETQ. This CDR3 is built from 16 residues.

V is TRBV10-3 and J is TRBJ1-3, with TRBD1 identical over 7 bases. Germline V lookup: CDR1 ENHRY, CDR2 SYGVKD. Trimming cost V 6 bases and J 1 base; bases outside gene matches: 3. The CDR3 is made up of 14 amino acids. The CDR3 loop is CAISETGSGNTIYF. The CDR3 DNA reads as TGTGCCATCAGCGAGACAGGGTCTGGAAACACCATATATTTT.

The J gene is TRBJ1-4, the V gene TRBV5-6, with D maybe TRBD1 (6 bases). The CDR3 has 16 residues. Trimming shortened V by 4 bases and J by 6 bases, and 19 bases separated the two germline ends. The germline CDR1 and CDR2 sequences are SGHDT and YYEEEE. CDR3 sequence reads: CASSLQGRSHYEKLFF. The CDR3, as DNA: TGTGCCAGCAGCCTTCAGGGGAGATCCCACTATGAAAAACTGTTTTTT. The full variable domain, with the rest looked up from reference TRBV5-6 and TRBJ1-4, is DAGVTQSPTHLIKTRGQQVTLRCSPKSGHDTVSWYQQALGQGPQFIFQYYEEEERQRGNFPDRFSGHQFPNYSSELNVNALLLGDSALYLCASSLQGRSHYEKLFFGSGTQLSVL.

The J gene is TRBJ1-2, the V gene TRBV4-3; D is ambiguous. Between the trimmed V and J ends, which lost 0 bases and 4 bases, there was a span of 6 bases. In germline, CDR1 is LGHNA, CDR2 YSLEER. The CDR3 extends over 13 amino acids. The CDR3 protein is CASSQDSAYGYTF. The CDR3 bases are TGCGCCAGCAGCCAAGATTCGGCCTATGGCTACACCTTC.

V usage is TRBV4-1 and J usage is TRBJ2-7, with D perhaps TRBD2 (6 bases). CDR3 length: 13 residues. Germline V gene sequence: CDR1 MGHRA, CDR2 YSYEKL. Trimming cost V 5 bases and J 7 bases, with 15 bases left between them. In DNA, the CDR3 is TGCGCCAGCAGCTTGGACGGAGGGAGAGAGCAGTACTTC. As protein: CASSLDGGREQYF.

This clone was found a few times. V and J are TRBV4-3 and TRBJ2-2; 12 bases fit TRBD2. Germline trimming cut 4 bases from V and 4 bases from J; bases unmatched to any gene: 13. There are 19 residues in the CDR3. The V gene's germline CDR1 is LGHNA and CDR2 YSLEER. In DNA, the CDR3 is TGCGCCAGCAGCCGCACCGGGACTAGCGGGCCTCGGGTCACCGGGGAGCTGTTTTTT. Amino acids: CASSRTGTSGPRVTGELFF.

The chain recombines TRBV10-3 with TRBJ2-7; 7 positions match TRBD2. The CDR3 runs 13 residues. The V gene end was trimmed by 2 bases and the J gene end by 2 bases; junction bases not matched to a gene: 0. Germline values: CDR1 ENHRY, CDR2 SYGVKD. CDR3 DNA sequence: TGTGCCATCAGTGAGGCGGGAGCCTACGAGCAGTACTTC. Amino acids: CAISEAGAYEQYF.